The next 27 T cell receptor beta chains were all read from a single sample in a study of cytomegalovirus exposure and HLA in healthy donors. Use of 60 Vbeta and 13 Jbeta primers characterized the PCR. Data came from immunoSEQ multiplex PCR; TCRdb stores just in-frame clones and leaves some out. Among tens of thousands of clones listed, more than 80% were seen once. Material: PBMCs. The source is a woman aged 25-40 years in good health and CMV-seronegative.

This clone was picked up one time. This sequence joins TRBV2 and TRBJ2-1; 11 positions agree with TRBD1. Trimming took 6 bases from V and 8 from J; bases not matched to a gene: 9. The CDR3 extends over 15 amino acids. CDR1 is SNHLY and CDR2 is FYNNEI in the germline V gene. In DNA form, the CDR3 reads TGTGCCAGCAGCGGCCCGGGACAGGGGGTGGATGAGCAGTTCTTC. This encodes CASSGPGQGVDEQFF.

The chain employs TRBV19 and TRBJ1-2, with 9 positions matching TRBD1. CDR3 length: 16 amino acids. Germline trimming cut 4 bases from V and 8 bases from J; bases unmatched to any gene: 14. Germline assignment: CDR1 LNHDA and CDR2 SQIVND (reference sequence). CDR3 in amino acids: CASSTLQGALRLGYTF. The DNA for the CDR3 is TGTGCCAGTAGTACGCTACAGGGGGCGCTTCGACTCGGCTACACCTTC.

This clone was recorded a few times. The J gene is TRBJ1-1, the V gene TRBV29-1, with 8 bases lining up with TRBD1. The CDR3 covers 14 residues. Germline CDR1 is SQVTM and CDR2 is ANQGSEA. The trim removed 7 bases at V and 4 bases at J, leaving 11 bases unmatched. This CDR3 is CSGADRAERTEAFF. In nucleotides, the CDR3 is TGCAGCGGGGCGGACAGGGCGGAACGCACTGAAGCTTTCTTT.

This sequence joins TRBV29-1 and TRBJ1-5, with D uncertain. V was pared by 4 bases and J by 0 bases, with 13 bases between. Germline values: CDR1 SQVTM, CDR2 ANQGSEA. This CDR3 spans 15 amino acids. The CDR3 region is CSVAMTGNSNQPQHF. The CDR3 region has the DNA TGCAGCGTTGCGATGACGGGAAATAGCAATCAGCCCCAGCATTTT.

The chain joins TRBV29-1 to TRBJ1-1, with 8 bases matching TRBD1. V shed 5 bases, J shed 0 bases, and the junction held 8 bases outside the gene matches. From germline, CDR1 is SQVTM and CDR2 ANQGSEA. CDR3 length: 15 amino acids. The CDR3 here is CSVPIIQGVNTEAFF. The CDR3 DNA sequence: TGCAGCGTTCCTATAATACAGGGGGTGAACACTGAAGCTTTCTTT.

The CDR3 DNA follows: TGTGCCAGCAGTGAACCGCAGGGCGGGACTACCTATGGCTACACCTTC. This codes for CASSEPQGGTTYGYTF. The chain is built from TRBV2 and TRBJ1-2, with D perhaps TRBD1 (5 bases). The CDR3 runs 16 residues. CDR1 is SNHLY, CDR2 FYNNEI, per germline. Trimming shortened V by 2 bases and J by 4 bases, and 17 bases separated the two germline ends.

The chain combines TRBV9 with TRBJ2-3; 9 bases align to TRBD2. This CDR3 comprises 18 residues. In germline, CDR1 is SGDLS, CDR2 YYNGEE. V trimming: 3 bases; J trimming: 0 bases; junction bases outside the gene matches: 11. The CDR3 DNA reads as TGTGCCAGCAGCGCCCGTAGCGGGAGTGGTTCTAGCACAGATACGCAGTATTTT. It codes for CASSARSGSGSSTDTQYF.

The genes are TRBV9 and TRBJ2-1; a weak D match, TRBD2 (5 bases). With 4 bases removed from V and 7 bases from J, the gap between germline ends came to 18 bases. Germline V gives CDR1 SGDLS, CDR2 YYNGEE. CDR3 length: 15 amino acids. CDR3 sequence reads: CASSLAPTGINEQFF. The CDR3 bases are TGTGCCAGCAGCCTGGCACCAACCGGGATTAATGAGCAGTTCTTC.

The sample holds a few counts of this clone. The rearrangement uses TRBV5-1 and TRBJ2-7, with 9 nucleotides matching TRBD1. The V gene end was trimmed by 7 bases and the J gene end by 3 bases; junction bases not matched to a gene: 8. This CDR3 contains 14 residues. Per the germline V gene, CDR1 is SGHRS and CDR2 is YFSETQ. CDR3 residues: CASSDGTGLYEQYF. CDR3 DNA sequence: TGCGCCAGCTCCGACGGGACAGGGCTCTACGAGCAGTACTTC.

The chain uses TRBV28 and TRBJ1-1; D remains unclear. Germline CDR1 and CDR2: MDHEN and SYDVKM. Trimming stripped 4 bases from V and 0 bases from J, with 12 bases between. This CDR3 is built from 15 residues. Here the CDR3 reads CASSSSTKMNTEAFF. DNA for the CDR3: TGTGCCAGCAGTTCGAGTACGAAGATGAACACTGAAGCTTTCTTT.

V usage is TRBV6-1 and J usage is TRBJ1-6, with 8 bases identical to TRBD1. Germline V lookup: CDR1 MNHNS, CDR2 SASEGT. The CDR3 totals 14 residues. With 6 bases clipped from V and 9 bases from J, the junction kept 7 bases outside the gene matches. As DNA, the CDR3 is TGTGCCAGCAGCCCACAGGGGGTAGGTTCACCCCTCCACTTT. This sequence encodes CASSPQGVGSPLHF.

The rearrangement uses TRBV19 and TRBJ2-7; 7 bases are shared with TRBD2. The CDR3 covers 13 residues. Germline lookup yields CDR1 LNHDA and CDR2 SQIVND (reference sequence). V shed 7 bases and J 2 bases; nucleotides not matched to a gene: 5. The CDR3, as DNA: TGTGCCAGTAATGCGGGAGAGACCTACGAGCAGTACTTC. It is translated as CASNAGETYEQYF.

The rearrangement links TRBV29-1 to TRBJ1-2; no firm D call. The CDR3 runs 13 residues. V was trimmed by 7 bases and J by 3 bases, leaving 15 bases between them. The germline V gene encodes CDR1 SQVTM and CDR2 ANQGSEA. CDR3: CSGTTADYYGYTF. The CDR3 nucleotides read TGCAGCGGAACTACTGCGGATTACTATGGCTACACCTTC.

J is TRBJ2-7 and V is TRBV11-2; TRBD1 aligns across 9 bases. After removal of 0 bases from V and 2 bases from J, the junction contained 2 bases not matched to a gene. Per germline, CDR1 SGHAT and CDR2 FQNNGV. The CDR3 sequence is 15 residues long. The CDR3 sequence is CASSLDYRGPYEQYF. CDR3 nucleotide sequence: TGTGCCAGCAGCTTAGATTACAGGGGGCCCTACGAGCAGTACTTC. Filled out from reference TRBV11-2 and TRBJ2-7, the complete variable domain reads EAGVAQSPRYKIIEKRQSVAFWCNPISGHATLYWYQQILGQGPKLLIQFQNNGVVDDSQLPKDRFSAERLKGVDSTLKIQPAKLEDSAVYLCASSLDYRGPYEQYFGPGTRLTVT.

The V call is TRBV14, the J call TRBJ2-2; D might be TRBD1 (6 bases). V was cut by 2 bases and J by 2 bases, with 9 bases left in between. Germline values: CDR1 SGHDN, CDR2 FVKESK. CDR3 size: 15 residues. In nucleotides, the CDR3 is TGTGCCAGCAGCCAAACGGGACACAACACCGGGGAGCTGTTTTTT. Protein sequence: CASSQTGHNTGELFF.

The chain has TRBV7-2 and TRBJ2-7; no firm D call. Germline V CDR1 and CDR2: SGHTA, FQGNSA. Trimming pared 5 bases from V and 2 bases from J, leaving 7 bases between. The CDR3 spans 12 residues. The CDR3 nucleotides are TGTGCCAGCAGCGCAAACACCTACGAGCAGTACTTC. This sequence encodes CASSANTYEQYF.

The genes are TRBV2 and TRBJ1-2, with D uncertain. CDR3 length: 15 amino acids. The V gene's germline CDR1 is SNHLY and CDR2 FYNNEI. The ends were cut back, 3 bases at V and 3 bases at J, with 14 bases in the middle. This CDR3 is CASSEGGGAYYGYTF. The CDR3 coding sequence is TGTGCCAGCAGTGAGGGAGGAGGAGCCTACTATGGCTACACCTTC.

The V call is TRBV13, the J call TRBJ2-5, with D hard to call. TRBJ2-7 explains the end of the DNA better; the J call may be wrong. The germline gives CDR1 PRHDT, CDR2 FYEKMQ (reference sequence). This CDR3 region has 12 residues. The CDR3 spells CASSFMGNEQYF. CDR3 nucleotide sequence: TGTGCCAGCAGCTTCATGGGCAACGAGCAGTACTTC.

The J gene is TRBJ2-3, the V gene TRBV14; 15 nucleotides match TRBD2. There are 20 residues in the CDR3. Germline V CDR1 and CDR2: SGHDN, FVKESK. J was trimmed by 2 bases and V by 6 bases; bases with no gene match: 15. CDR3 region: CASSPKIAGTSGRHTDTQYF. For the CDR3, the DNA is TGTGCCAGCAGTCCCAAAATTGCCGGGACTAGCGGGAGGCACACAGATACGCAGTATTTT.

V usage is TRBV2 and J usage is TRBJ2-7; the match to TRBD1 covers 11 bases. CDR1 and CDR2 (germline): SNHLY, FYNNEI. The CDR3 consists of 15 residues. J lost 2 bases, V lost 4 bases, and 4 bases had no gene match. The CDR3 DNA reads as TGTGCCAGCAGTGGTTCGGGACAGGGGGCCTACGAGCAGTACTTC. This translates into CASSGSGQGAYEQYF.

This chain links TRBV2 with TRBJ1-5; possible D gene TRBD1, 5 bases. In germline, CDR1 is SNHLY, CDR2 FYNNEI. There are 16 residues in the CDR3. V shed 4 bases and J shed 2 bases, with 15 bases lying between them. CDR3 residues: CASSGRGASGNQPQHF. The CDR3 DNA is TGTGCCAGCAGTGGGCGTGGGGCATCGGGCAATCAGCCCCAGCATTTT.

The CDR3 loop reads CASSFGGYGYTF. The CDR3 coding sequence is TGTGCCAGCAGTTTTGGAGGGTATGGCTACACCTTC. The V call is TRBV27, the J call TRBJ1-2; no firm D call. CDR3 size: 12 residues. Trimming stripped 3 bases from V and 5 bases from J, with 7 bases between. CDR1 and CDR2 from the germline V gene are MNHEY and SMNVEV (reference sequence).

V usage is TRBV18 and J usage is TRBJ1-5; possible D gene TRBD1, 5 bases. CDR3 length: 13 amino acids. The germline gives CDR1 KGHSH, CDR2 LQKENI. V was pared by 5 bases and J by 6 bases, with 11 bases between. The CDR3 is CASSGGYSQPQHF. Here the CDR3 DNA reads TGTGCCAGCTCAGGGGGGTACAGTCAGCCCCAGCATTTT.

This clone was seen a single time. This chain joins TRBV11-2 and TRBJ2-1, with 9 bases matching TRBD1. Germline V gene sequence: CDR1 SGHAT, CDR2 FQNNGV. The CDR3 spans 15 residues. V lost 4 bases, J lost 4 bases, and 5 bases stayed unmatched. The CDR3 nucleotides read TGTGCCAGCAGCTGGGACAGGGATTTTTACAATGAGCAGTTCTTC. This sequence encodes CASSWDRDFYNEQFF.

This chain connects TRBV7-9 to TRBJ2-7; D not certain. Looked up from germline, CDR1 is SEHNR and CDR2 is FQNEAQ (reference sequence). V lost 5 bases and J lost 2, with 7 bases in between. CDR3 length: 12 amino acids. CDR3 in DNA: TGTGCCAGCAGCCTAACGGCCTACGAGCAGTACTTC. Its translation is CASSLTAYEQYF. Based on the CDR3 plus reference TRBV7-9 and TRBJ2-7, the full variable domain is DTGVSQNPRHKITKRGQNVTFRCDPISEHNRLYWYRQTLGQGPEFLTYFQNEAQLEKSRLLSDRFSAERPKGSFSTLEIQRTEQGDSAMYLCASSLTAYEQYFGPGTRLTVT.

CDR3 sequence reads: CASSRKGGGNIQYF. CDR3 DNA sequence: TGTGCCAGCAGCCGTAAGGGAGGGGGAAACATTCAGTACTTC. The genes are TRBV28 and TRBJ2-4, with D maybe TRBD2 (7 bases). Trimming took 6 bases from V and 6 from J, leaving 15 bases between them. This CDR3 has 14 amino acids. Per the germline V gene, CDR1 is MDHEN and CDR2 is SYDVKM. The full variable domain, its missing parts supplied by reference TRBV28 and TRBJ2-4, is DVKVTQSSRYLVKRTGEKVFLECVQDMDHENMFWYRQDPGLGLRLIYFSYDVKMKEKGDIPEGYSVSREKKERFSLILESASTNQTSMYLCASSRKGGGNIQYFGAGTRLSVL.

The V call is TRBV7-3, the J call TRBJ1-2; 8 bases line up with TRBD1. J gave up 4 bases and V 4 bases, and 5 bases lay outside the gene matches. The CDR3 has 14 amino acids. Germline V gene data show CDR1 as SGHTA and CDR2 as FQGTGA. The CDR3: CASSSGGEGYGYTF. The CDR3 DNA reads as TGTGCCAGCAGCTCAGGGGGCGAGGGCTATGGCTACACCTTC.